A selection of T cell receptor beta chains follows, all from one sample in a study of blood T cell repertoires in COVID-19. Assay: immunoSEQ multiplex PCR; the TCRdb copy retains only in-frame clones and omits some. The sample holds hundreds of thousands of clones, around nine tenths seen once. Source material: PBMCs or T cells enriched from blood (not recorded which). Receptor source: a woman aged 55-69 years in a cohort exposed to, infected with or recovered from COVID-19 (not recorded which). The CDR3 runs from the conserved cysteine through the conserved F or W. The D gene is left open where the match is weak. Size values are once, few and many counts, or a class for expanded clones, and some rows have none.

>15|NA|TRBV18|NA|TRBJ2-7
TGTGCCAGCTCACCACCACCAGGGGTAAGGAACGAGCAGTACTTC
CASSPPPGVRNEQYF
>14|NA|TRBV19|NA|TRBJ2-5
TGTGCCAGTAGTCCCGAATTTAAGGGGGAGACCCAGTACTTC
CASSPEFKGETQYF
>15|NA|TRBV6-5|NA|TRBJ2-6
TGTGCCACCTCCCCGAGGGACTCTGGGGCCAACGTCCTGACTTTC
CATSPRDSGANVLTF
>16|NA|TRBV24-1|NA|TRBJ2-1
TGTGCCACCAGTGACCCTCCCGCCGGAGGTAGTTATGAGCAGTTCTTC
CATSDPPAGGSYEQFF
>13|NA|TRBV27|NA|TRBJ1-3
TGTGCCAGCAGCAGAGGCTCTGGAAACACCATATATTTT
CASSRGSGNTIYF
>17|TRBD2|TRBV10-1|once|TRBJ2-1
TGCGCCAGCAGTGGTGGACTAGCGGGAGCGATGGGGAATGAGCAGTTCTTC
CASSGGLAGAMGNEQFF
>13|NA|TRBV27|NA|TRBJ1-2
TGTGCCAGCAGTTGGGCAGAGAACTATGGCTACACCTTC
CASSWAENYGYTF
>15|TRBD1|TRBV28|NA|TRBJ2-1
TGTGCCAGCAGCCATCACAGGGGCTCCTACAATGAGCAGTTCTTC
CASSHHRGSYNEQFF
>15|TRBD1|TRBV5-1|NA|TRBJ2-1
TGCGCCAGCAGCACCTCCGGGACAGGGGGCGGTGAGCAGTTCTTC
CASSTSGTGGGEQFF
>18|TRBD1|TRBV5-1|once|TRBJ1-5
TGCGCCAGCAGCTTGAGGCCACTGGGACAGGGGGAAGCTCAGCCCCAGCATTTT
CASSLRPLGQGEAQPQHF
>15|NA|TRBV11-1|NA|TRBJ2-3
TGTGCCAGCAGCTCAGGACTTTTCGGCATAGATACGCAGTATTTT
CASSSGLFGIDTQYF
>13|NA|TRBV7-3|NA|TRBJ1-1
TGTGCCAGCAGCTTAGGGGGGGTAGCTGAAGCTTTCTTT
CASSLGGVAEAFF
>15|TRBD1|TRBV9|NA|TRBJ1-2
TGTGCCAGCAGCGTCGGAGGACAGGGTTTAGGGGGCTACACCTTC
CASSVGGQGLGGYTF
>15|TRBD1|TRBV6-5|NA|TRBJ1-4
TGTGCCAGCAGTTCTGACAGGGGGAGAAGTGAAAAACTGTTTTTT
CASSSDRGRSEKLFF
>18|NA|TRBV28|NA|TRBJ2-7
TGTGTACATAAGCCCCCGCCCCGGGCTAGCGATGGAGGCTACGAGCAGTACTTC
CVHKPPPRASDGGYEQYF
>15|NA|TRBV7-3|NA|TRBJ2-2
TGTGCCAGCAGCTTGGAGGGGCAGGGCGGCGGGGAGCTGTTTTTT
CASSLEGQGGGELFF
>16|TRBD1|TRBV6-6|NA|TRBJ1-6
TGTGCCAGCCTAACGGGCGGGACAGGGGGCAGATCACCCCTCCACTTT
CASLTGGTGGRSPLHF
>13|NA|TRBV6-1|NA|TRBJ2-7
TGTGCCAGCAGTGAGTCCGGTTCCTACGAGCAGTACTTC
CASSESGSYEQYF
>15|TRBD1|TRBV7-9|NA|TRBJ2-1
TGTGCCAGCAGCTCTCCCGGGACAGGTTACAATGAGCAGTTCTTC
CASSSPGTGYNEQFF
>17|NA|TRBV21-1|NA|TRBJ2-3
TGTGCCAGCAGGGGAAGGGTCGAAGAGGGGGCCACAGATACGCAGTATTTT
CASRGRVEEGATDTQYF
>14|NA|TRBV10-3|NA|TRBJ2-3
TGTGCCATCAGTGTACAGGGTCGCACAGATACGCAGTATTTT
CAISVQGRTDTQYF
>14|NA|TRBV6-1|NA|TRBJ1-1
TGTGCCAGCAGTGAAGCCCAGAAGAACACTGAAGCTTTCTTT
CASSEAQKNTEAFF
>12|NA|TRBV5-1|few|TRBJ2-7
TGCGCCAGCAGCAGTGAGACCTACGAGCAGTACTTC
CASSSETYEQYF
>15|NA|TRBV7-2|NA|TRBJ1-5
TGTGCCAGCAGCTCCTTCCCGTATAGCAATCAGCCCCAGCATTTT
CASSSFPYSNQPQHF
>16|TRBD1|TRBV24-1|once|TRBJ2-5
TGTGCCACCAGTGACCGGGGACAGGGGGAACAAGAGACCCAGTACTTC
CATSDRGQGEQETQYF
>13|NA|TRBV18|NA|TRBJ2-3
TGTGCCACAAAACCAATATCAGTCGATACGCAGTATTTT
CATKPISVDTQYF
>16|TRBD1|TRBV5-1|NA|TRBJ2-7
TGCGCCAGCAGCATTGGACAGGGGCCCCCATACGACGAGCAGTACTTC
CASSIGQGPPYDEQYF
>13|TRBD1|TRBV30|NA|TRBJ2-7
TGTGCCTGGAAGGGACAGGGTAACGGCGAGCAGTACTTC
CAWKGQGNGEQYF
>15|TRBD1|TRBV6-5|once|TRBJ2-7
TGTGCCAGCAGCAGGGGACAGCGAGGGGGCTACGAGCAGTACTTC
CASSRGQRGGYEQYF
>11|NA|TRBV12-3/TRBV12-4|NA|TRBJ1-4
TGTGCCAGCAGCCAGAATGAAAAACTGTTTTTT
CASSQNEKLFF
>15|NA|TRBV19|NA|TRBJ1-2
TGTGCCAGTAGTTCCCAAGACAGGCAGAACTATGGCTACACCTTC
CASSSQDRQNYGYTF
>16|NA|TRBV28|NA|TRBJ1-2
TGTGCCTCATGCGAGCGAGCAGGGAGGCTCTACTATGGCTACACCTTC
CASCERAGRLYYGYTF
>13|NA|TRBV2|NA|TRBJ2-3
TGTGCCAGCAGTGAGGCTGCCACAGATACGCAGTATTTT
CASSEAATDTQYF
>17|TRBD1|TRBV28|NA|TRBJ1-5
TGTGCCAGCAGTAAGATTCCGGGACAGGGGGTTGGACAGCCCCAGCATTTT
CASSKIPGQGVGQPQHF
>14|NA|TRBV27|NA|TRBJ2-2
TGTGCCAGCAGGATCCTACTAGGCCCCGGGGAGCTGTTTTTT
CASRILLGPGELFF
>15|NA|TRBV5-1|NA|TRBJ1-1
TGCGCCAGCAGGCTTATGACAGACTCTAACACTGAAGCTTTCTTT
CASRLMTDSNTEAFF
>16|NA|TRBV3-1/TRBV3-2|NA|TRBJ1-5
TGTGCCAGCAGCCAGAATTATAGGGGGAGCAATCAGCCCCAGCATTTT
CASSQNYRGSNQPQHF
>14|NA|TRBV24-1|NA|TRBJ2-1
TGTGCCACCAGTGATCCCAAGGACAAGGAACAGACGATCTTC
CATSDPKDKEQTIF
>16|TRBD1|TRBV7-6|NA|TRBJ2-6
TGTGCCAGCAGCTACGGACAGGTTTCCGGGGCCAACGTCCTGACTTTC
CASSYGQVSGANVLTF
>16|TRBD1|TRBV6-4|NA|TRBJ2-5
TGTGCCAGCAGTGACTCCGGCGGGACAGGGAAAGAGACCCAGTACTTC
CASSDSGGTGKETQYF
>13|NA|TRBV29-1|NA|TRBJ2-7
TGCAGCGTTGTTCGCCCTAACACTAACGAGCAGTACTTC
CSVVRPNTNEQYF
>15|TRBD2|TRBV24-1|NA|TRBJ2-5
TGTGCCACCAGTGATCCTAGCGGGACGAGAGAGACCCAGTACTTC
CATSDPSGTRETQYF
>14|NA|TRBV18|NA|TRBJ1-2
TGTGCCAGCTCACCGCAGGGTGCTAACTATGGCTACACCTTC
CASSPQGANYGYTF
>13|NA|TRBV9|NA|TRBJ1-1
TGTGCCAGCAGCGTAGACTTGAACACTGAAGCTTTCTTT
CASSVDLNTEAFF
>13|NA|TRBV24-1|NA|TRBJ1-2
TGTGCCACCAGTGATTTGGGGAGCTATGGCTACACCTTC
CATSDLGSYGYTF
>13|NA|TRBV7-2|NA|TRBJ1-4
TGTGCCAGCGGGTTCGGGACTAATGAAAAACTGTTTTTT
CASGFGTNEKLFF
>11|NA|TRBV9|NA|TRBJ1-2
TGTGCCAGCAGCATCACCGGGACACCGGTCTTC
CASSITGTPVF
>17|TRBD1|TRBV6-1|NA|TRBJ1-5
TGTGCCAGCAGTGAAGCCTTGGGGCAGGGGGCGTCTCAGCCCCAGCATTTT
CASSEALGQGASQPQHF
>17|NA|TRBV5-4|once|TRBJ1-2
TGTGCCAGCAGCTTGGATGGGGGCGCAAATAAGGATGGAGGCTACACCTTC
CASSLDGGANKDGGYTF
>16|NA|TRBV28|NA|TRBJ1-6
TGTGCCAGCAGTTTCTTGGGGGTAGGGGGTAATTCACCCCTCCACTTT
CASSFLGVGGNSPLHF
>14|NA|TRBV5-4|NA|TRBJ2-5
TGTGCCAGCAGCTACAGGAGGGGTCAAGAGACCCAGTACTTC
CASSYRRGQETQYF
>11|NA|TRBV28|NA|TRBJ2-7
TGTGCCAGCTGGGGGGCCTACGAGCAGTACTTC
CASWGAYEQYF
>15|TRBD1|TRBV19|NA|TRBJ1-5
TGTGCCAGTAGTAGGACGACAGGGAAAAGTCAGCCCCAGCATTTT
CASSRTTGKSQPQHF
>15|TRBD1|TRBV27|few|TRBJ1-2
TGTGCCAGCAGTTCACAGGGGGCAGGGAACTATGGCTACACCTTC
CASSSQGAGNYGYTF
>14|TRBD2|TRBV20-1|NA|TRBJ2-7
TGCAGTGCTAGTCATAGCGGGGGCTCCTACGAGCAGTACTTC
CSASHSGGSYEQYF